This passage covers 5 T cell receptor beta chains from one sample sequenced in a study of cytomegalovirus exposure and HLA in healthy donors. The study ran its PCR with 60 Vbeta and 13 Jbeta primers. TCRdb keeps only in-frame clones here, not all; method: immunoSEQ multiplex PCR. Altogether more than 150,000 clones are present, over 65% being singletons, with the ten largest covering approximately 1.4%. Sequencing was carried out using PBMCs. Receptor source: a man younger than 30 in good health and CMV-seronegative.

The CDR3 DNA sequence: TGTGCCAGCAGCTCTCGACTAGCGGGGGCCTACAATGAGCAGTTCTTC. As protein: CASSSRLAGAYNEQFF. The rearrangement uses TRBV5-5 and TRBJ2-1; 12 bases are shared with TRBD2. This CDR3 comprises 16 residues. Germline CDR1 is SGHKS and CDR2 is YYEKEE (reference sequence). Losses at the gene ends were 3 bases for V and 2 bases for J; bases not matched to a gene: 3.

This clone came up once. The V call is TRBV29-1, the J call TRBJ2-1, with D unresolved. There are 15 residues in the CDR3. The germline V gene encodes CDR1 SQVTM and CDR2 ANQGSEA. The V end lost 6 bases, the J end lost 3 bases, and 18 bases lay between the germline ends. This CDR3 is CSVVTDTTYYNEQFF. The CDR3 DNA reads TGCAGCGTCGTAACCGACACAACCTACTACAATGAGCAGTTCTTC.

The chain carries TRBV18 and TRBJ2-1, with TRBD1 matching over 9 bases. The V gene's germline CDR1 is KGHSH and CDR2 LQKENI. The length of the CDR3 is 17 residues. Germline trimming cut 2 bases from V and 5 bases from J; bases unmatched to any gene: 10. CDR3 DNA sequence: TGTGCCAGCTCACCATATAAGGGGGGGACAGGGAACAATGAGCAGTTCTTC. It translates to CASSPYKGGTGNNEQFF.

J is TRBJ1-1 and V is TRBV7-6; 8 nucleotides line up with TRBD1. V was pared by 1 base and J by 3 bases, with 7 bases of the junction left unmatched. This CDR3 contains 16 residues. The germline V gene encodes CDR1 SGHVS and CDR2 FNYEAQ. The CDR3 DNA sequence: TGTGCCAGCAGCTTAGATCTGACAGGGGAGGACACTGAAGCTTTCTTT. Encoded protein: CASSLDLTGEDTEAFF.

The rearrangement uses TRBV19 and TRBJ2-2; no reliable D call. The germline CDR1 and CDR2 sequences are LNHDA and SQIVND (reference sequence). The CDR3 length is 13 residues. V dropped 9 bases and J dropped 3 bases, with 11 bases sitting between them. The CDR3 DNA follows: TGTGCCAGCCCATCCCCCCACACCGGGGAGCTGTTTTTT. Protein sequence: CASPSPHTGELFF.